The present entry profiles one TCR beta chain with its context. Antigen unknown. These data come from a study of Graves' ophthalmopathy and Graves' hyperthyroidism. There are 15 residues in the CDR3. V was trimmed by 2 bases and J by 0 bases, leaving 11 bases between them. Germline CDR1 reads MNHEY; CDR2 reads SVGAGI. The authors amplified TCR beta CDR3 regions from RNA transcripts. RT-PCR in the first round used HTBI primers; a second-round multiplex PCR followed. TCRdb re-called the multiplex PCR reads through MiXCR, storing one row per CDR3 protein. The sample lists hundreds of thousands of distinct CDR3 sequences; 20% to 25% were seen once. Study outcomes and limitations: In blood appeared most of the expanded thyroid clonotypes whose frequency exceeded 0.001.

The origin of this receptor is a woman aged 50 to 60 with Graves' ophthalmopathy. The genes are TRBV6-5 and TRBJ2-7; no definite D call. The sample comprised peripheral blood. CDR3 in amino acids: CASSYGLANSYEQYF. The CDR3 DNA sequence: TGTGCCAGCAGTTACGGGTTAGCCAACTCCTACGAGCAGTACTTC.